This T cell receptor beta chain was identified in a study of identical twins. About this clonotype: Its antigen remains unknown.

Study observations and caveats: These conclusions were based on statistical analysis (cross-sectional, not following the same donors). A lower insertion count was a feature of abundant cord blood beta clonotypes, with no such feature in memory repertoires. A partial confounding effect on zero-insertion analyses could come from invariant MAIT and iNKT cells. Excess sharing by twins proved weaker in beta out-of-frame sequences.

TCRdb analysed the 5' RACE reads with MiXCR anew, one entry per CDR3 protein. The sample lists under 300,000 distinct CDR3 sequences, roughly 12% occurring once. Germline CDR1 is SNHLY and CDR2 is FYNNEI. With 4 bases removed from V and 6 bases from J, the gap between germline ends came to 16 bases. The CDR3 is 14 amino acids. These data also formed part of another study, on yellow fever vaccine responses in identical twins.

The TCR was taken from a woman aged 18-35 years in good health. Sequenced input: memory (CD45RO+) T cells sorted from blood. This chain joins TRBV2 and TRBJ2-7; perhaps TRBD1 as D (6 bases). The CDR3 reads CASSVQQGSSEQYF. The CDR3 DNA follows: TGTGCCAGCAGTGTACAACAGGGAAGTTCCGAGCAGTACTTC.